The rows below give T cell receptor beta chains drawn from one sample of a study of cytomegalovirus exposure and HLA in healthy donors. Method: immunoSEQ multiplex PCR; TCRdb's copy keeps in-frame clones and lacks some. The sample table includes 150,000 or so clones. The sample taken for sequencing was PBMCs. The receptors originated from a woman aged 45-65 years in good health and CMV-seronegative. Both conserved end residues are part of each CDR3. The D gene is left open where the match is weak.

V	J	D	CDR3	DNA
TRBV7-7	TRBJ2-1	TRBD2	CASSLASGGFNEQFF	TGTGCTAGCAGCTTAGCTAGCGGGGGGTTCAATGAGCAGTTCTTC
TRBV11-1	TRBJ2-7	NA	CASSPQLSGGNEQCF	TGTGCCAGCAGCCCCCAGCTTTCGGGGGGCAACGAGCAGTGCTTC
TRBV13	TRBJ2-7	NA	CASSLARGTLSYEQYF	TGTGCCAGCAGCTTAGCTCGGGGTACCCTCTCCTACGAGCAGTACTTC
TRBV5-4	TRBJ1-2	TRBD1	CASSWTGEAVYGYTF	TGTGCCAGCAGCTGGACAGGGGAAGCCGTCTATGGCTACACCTTC
TRBV20-1	TRBJ1-2	NA	CSAEGGYGYTF	TGCAGTGCGGAGGGCGGATATGGCTACACCTTC
TRBV7-3	TRBJ2-7	NA	CASSLIGARGDEQYF	TGTGCCAGCTCTCTTATTGGGGCCAGGGGGGACGAGCAGTACTTC
TRBV9	TRBJ2-1	NA	CASSVSTGLGQFF	TGTGCCAGCAGCGTCTCAACAGGGCTGGGGCAGTTCTTC
TRBV2	TRBJ1-1	NA	CASNLRTANTEAFF	TGTGCCAGCAACCTCCGGACAGCGAACACTGAAGCTTTCTTT
TRBV11-1	TRBJ2-7	TRBD1	CASSLVTAGGGYEQYF	TGTGCCAGCAGCTTAGTAACCGCAGGGGGTGGGTACGAGCAGTACTTC
TRBV7-3	TRBJ2-3	NA	CASSLGTDTDTQYF	TGTGCCAGCAGCTTAGGGACTGACACAGATACGCAGTATTTT
TRBV11-2	TRBJ2-2	TRBD2	CASSQRGSRGTGELFF	TGTGCCAGCAGCCAGCGGGGTTCTCGGGGCACCGGGGAGCTGTTTTTT
TRBV29-1	TRBJ1-1	TRBD1	CSVVGQGTEAFF	TGCAGCGTTGTAGGACAGGGTACTGAAGCTTTCTTT
TRBV28	TRBJ1-1	NA	CASSLFAGMNTEAFF	TGTGCCAGCAGTTTATTCGCAGGGATGAACACTGAAGCTTTCTTT
TRBV29-1	TRBJ2-1	NA	CSVANSYNEQFF	TGCAGCGTTGCTAATTCCTACAATGAGCAGTTCTTC
TRBV27	TRBJ2-7	NA	CASSYYQGPAYEQYF	TGTGCCAGCAGTTACTACCAGGGTCCCGCCTACGAGCAGTACTTC
TRBV19	TRBJ1-4	NA	CASSDPQGREKLFF	TGTGCCAGTAGTGACCCACAGGGCAGGGAAAAACTGTTTTTT
TRBV7-3	TRBJ1-6	NA	CASSPTVNSPLHF	TGTGCCAGCAGCCCGACAGTCAATTCACCCCTCCACTTT
TRBV4-1	TRBJ2-2	TRBD2	CASSQVVAGVFTGELFF	TGCGCCAGCAGCCAAGTGGTAGCGGGAGTATTCACCGGGGAGCTGTTTTTT
TRBV29-1	TRBJ2-7	NA	CSVEGGERYEQYF	TGCAGCGTTGAAGGGGGGGAGCGCTACGAGCAGTACTTC
TRBV6-1	TRBJ2-7	NA	CASSERSGGGAYEQYF	TGTGCCAGCAGTGAAAGGAGTGGCGGTGGCGCCTACGAGCAGTACTTC
TRBV30	TRBJ2-7	NA	CAWSFPGWSHYEQYF	TGTGCCTGGAGTTTTCCGGGGTGGTCACACTACGAGCAGTACTTC
TRBV6-5	TRBJ2-2	NA	CASNELGATGELFF	TGTGCCAGTAACGAGTTGGGGGCCACCGGGGAGCTGTTTTTT
TRBV5-4	TRBJ1-2	NA	CASSLLYGGYGYTF	TGTGCCAGCAGCTTGTTGTACGGGGGCTATGGCTACACCTTC
TRBV18	TRBJ1-4	TRBD1	CASSPGQAEEKLFF	TGTGCCAGCTCACCAGGACAGGCGGAAGAAAAACTGTTTTTT
TRBV30	TRBJ2-3	TRBD1	CAWRLPGQGTDTQYF	TGTGCCTGGAGGCTTCCGGGACAGGGCACAGATACGCAGTATTTT
TRBV7-9	TRBJ2-7	TRBD1	CASSLGGDRYEQYF	TGTGCCAGCAGCTTAGGCGGGGACAGGTACGAGCAGTACTTC
TRBV9	TRBJ1-2	TRBD1	CASSVNLQGGNYYGYTF	TGTGCCAGCAGCGTAAATTTACAGGGGGGGAACTACTATGGCTACACCTTC
TRBV30	TRBJ1-5	TRBD1	CAWSQGARQPQHF	TGTGCCTGGAGTCAGGGGGCGCGGCAGCCCCAGCATTTT
TRBV6-1	TRBJ2-4	TRBD1	CASSEGQGAIQYF	TGTGCCAGCAGTGAGGGACAGGGGGCAATTCAGTACTTC
TRBV6-5	TRBJ2-1	NA	CASSPRTGGNEQFF	TGTGCCAGCAGTCCCCGAACAGGCGGCAATGAGCAGTTCTTC
TRBV18	TRBJ2-7	TRBD2	CASSPPRGGPRAYEQYF	TGTGCCAGCTCACCCCCCCGGGGGGGTCCTAGGGCTTACGAGCAGTACTTC
TRBV2	TRBJ2-3	NA	CASSRLVDETDTQYF	TGTGCCAGCAGTCGACTAGTAGATGAGACAGATACGCAGTATTTT
TRBV19	TRBJ1-4	NA	CAGRFNEKLFF	TGTGCCGGGAGGTTTAATGAAAAACTGTTTTTT
TRBV6-1	TRBJ1-3	NA	CASRDTGYGNTIYF	TGTGCCAGCAGGGACACAGGGTATGGAAACACCATATATTTT
TRBV27	TRBJ2-7	TRBD2	CASSLSGGVSYEQYF	TGTGCCAGCAGCCTGAGCGGGGGGGTCTCCTACGAGCAGTACTTC
TRBV9	TRBJ2-1	TRBD2	CASSPLGGGYNEQFF	TGTGCCAGCAGCCCCCTTGGCGGGGGATACAATGAGCAGTTCTTC
TRBV5-4	TRBJ2-7	TRBD2	CASSIGTRSSYEQYF	TGTGCCAGCAGTATTGGGACTAGGAGCTCCTACGAGCAGTACTTC
TRBV5-1	TRBJ2-2	NA	CASSLDYRERSTGELFF	TGCGCCAGCAGCTTGGACTACAGGGAACGGTCCACCGGGGAGCTGTTTTTT
TRBV19	TRBJ1-1	NA	CASTTGGGADTEAFF	TGTGCCAGTACCACTGGTGGGGGGGCGGACACTGAAGCTTTCTTT
TRBV11-2	TRBJ2-2	NA	CASSLNRVSTGELFF	TGTGCCAGCAGCTTAAACAGGGTTTCCACCGGGGAGCTGTTTTTT
TRBV5-1	TRBJ2-1	TRBD2	CASSLETSFSYNEQFF	TGCGCCAGCAGCTTGGAGACTAGCTTCTCCTACAATGAGCAGTTCTTC